This T cell receptor (beta chain) was found in a study of T cell repertoires in cytomegalovirus infection. Looking at the study overall: The public TCR beta signatures pointed to both CMV infection and matching HLA type.

This clonotype has ten or more counts. Its antigen is undetermined. The CDR3 contains 15 residues. The germline V gene encodes CDR1 LGHDT and CDR2 YNNKEL (reference sequence). Trimming cost V 0 bases and J 3 bases, with 9 bases left between them. TCRdb fed the reads into MiXCR, producing one record per CDR3 protein. The data contain roughly 230,000 distinct CDR3 sequences, 6.5% of them singletons. The study, taken as a whole, reports: Frequencies of public TCR beta families were cumulated, and this identified carriers of CMV plus the relevant HLA. The ex vivo response showed dominance by HLA-C-restricted CMV-specific TCR beta clonotypes.

The sample comprised PBMCs. This clonotype originated in a human donor in good health (CMV status not recorded). Some clones in this sample may be carry-over from other donors' samples. V gene TRBV3-1 combines with J gene TRBJ2-1, with D possibly matching TRBD2 (5 bases). The CDR3 loop is CASSQDRGDYNEQFF. The CDR3 DNA reads as TGTGCCAGCAGCCAAGATCGGGGAGACTACAATGAGCAGTTCTTC.